What follows are 27 T cell receptor beta chains derived from one specimen sequenced in a study of T cell responses to AZD1222 COVID-19 vaccine. Sequenced by immunoSEQ multiplex PCR; TCRdb stores in-frame clones only, minus some. The sample carries around 150,000 clones, just under 95% recorded once. Here the sequenced sample was peripheral blood, taken on day 0 of AZD1222 vaccination. These receptors all stem from an adult in good health.

The chain combines TRBV7-2 with TRBJ1-5, with D hard to call. V lost 5 bases and J 4 bases, leaving 9 bases between the germline ends. The length of the CDR3 is 13 residues. Germline V CDR1 and CDR2: SGHTA, FQGNSA. The CDR3 DNA follows: TGTGCCAGCAGCACCAACGGGAATCAGCCCCAGCATTTT. Amino acid sequence: CASSTNGNQPQHF.

The chain is built from TRBV6-1 and TRBJ1-4; 7 bases are shared with TRBD1. The junction had 2 bases not matched to a gene; V was cut back by 3 bases and J by 7 bases. In germline, CDR1 is MNHNS, CDR2 SASEGT. The CDR3 loop spans 13 amino acids. The CDR3 reads CASSDAGGEKLFF. Written as DNA, the CDR3 is TGTGCCAGCAGTGATGCAGGGGGTGAAAAACTGTTTTTT.

This chain uses TRBV3-1 (or the pseudogene TRBV3-2) with TRBJ2-6; 10 bases fit TRBD1. The CDR3 contains 16 residues. The trim removed 2 bases at V and 8 bases at J, leaving 6 bases unmatched. CDR1 and CDR2 from the germline V gene are LGHDT and YNNKEL (reference sequence). Here the CDR3 DNA reads TGTGCCAGCAGCCAACCAGGACAGGGGGGAACCAACGTCCTGACTTTC. Its protein product is CASSQPGQGGTNVLTF.

The rearrangement joins TRBV5-1 to TRBJ2-2, with 7 bases fitting TRBD1. The CDR3 has 16 amino acids. Trimming took 4 bases from V and 0 from J; bases not matched to a gene: 6. In germline, CDR1 is SGHRS, CDR2 YFSETQ. The CDR3 DNA follows: TGCGCCAGCAGCCCCCCCGGACAGGCGAACACCGGGGAGCTGTTTTTT. The encoded protein is CASSPPGQANTGELFF.

This rearrangement joins TRBV10-3 to TRBJ2-6; unclear D gene. The germline V gene encodes CDR1 ENHRY and CDR2 SYGVKD. This CDR3 is 20 amino acids long. V lost 3 bases and J 1 base, leaving 22 bases between the germline ends. CDR3 sequence: CAISDPTRGQRLSGANVLTF. The CDR3, as DNA: TGTGCCATCAGTGACCCGACCCGTGGTCAGAGGCTTTCTGGGGCCAACGTCCTGACTTTC.

The chain is built from TRBV28 and TRBJ1-2, with unresolved D. The germline V and J ends were trimmed by 5 bases and 7 bases, with 8 bases remaining between them. The CDR3 totals 11 residues. CDR1 and CDR2 (germline): MDHEN, SYDVKM. The CDR3 here is CASSRTSGYTF. The CDR3 DNA reads as TGTGCCAGCAGTCGGACCTCTGGCTACACCTTC.

This clone was observed a single time. The chain has TRBV5-6 and TRBJ1-2; tentatively, D is TRBD1 (5 bases). V lost 1 base, J lost 2 bases, and 6 bases lay in between. The CDR3 runs 13 residues. CDR1 and CDR2 (germline): SGHDT, YYEEEE. For the CDR3, the DNA is TGTGCCAGCAGCTTGCAGGGAAACTATGGCTACACCTTC. The encoded protein is CASSLQGNYGYTF.

V usage is TRBV6-5 and J usage is TRBJ2-7, with D perhaps assigned TRBD1 or TRBD2 (5 bases each). The CDR3 sequence is 16 residues long. The V end was cut by 0 bases, the J end by 3 bases, with 15 bases between. Germline V CDR1 and CDR2: MNHEY, SVGAGI. Here the CDR3 DNA reads TGTGCCAGCAGTTACTCTCAACAGGAGGTCCACTACGAGCAGTACTTC. It codes for CASSYSQQEVHYEQYF.

Concerning this clone: Other DNA sequences in the same sample also yield this CDR3. The CDR3 DNA is TGCGCCAGCAGCCTGGACAGGCACAATGAGCAGTTCTTC. Translated: CASSLDRHNEQFF. The chain carries TRBV5-1 and TRBJ2-1; 7 bases match TRBD1. Per the germline V gene, CDR1 is SGHRS and CDR2 is YFSETQ. The CDR3 length is 13 residues. The ends lost 4 bases at V and 5 bases at J; junction bases unmatched: 3.

The V gene is TRBV10-2, the J gene TRBJ1-5; tentative D call: TRBD1 (6 bases). CDR1 is WSHSY and CDR2 is SAAADI in the germline V gene. The V end lost 2 bases, the J end lost 0 bases, and 14 bases lay between the germline ends. The CDR3 length is 17 residues. In DNA, the CDR3 is TGCGCCAGCAGTGAGACTACAGGGCCAAATAGCAATCAGCCCCAGCATTTT. This gives the protein CASSETTGPNSNQPQHF.

The gene calls are TRBV29-1 and TRBJ1-2, with D possibly being TRBD1 (5 bases). Germline V gene sequence: CDR1 SQVTM, CDR2 ANQGSEA. This CDR3 region has 13 residues. V was trimmed by 2 bases and J by 8 bases, leaving 15 bases between them. This CDR3 reads CSVEKGSSGGYTF. CDR3 DNA: TGCAGCGTTGAAAAGGGGTCGAGTGGCGGCTACACCTTC.

This clone was observed a few times. V usage is TRBV7-9 and J usage is TRBJ2-1, with D maybe TRBD1 (5 bases). The CDR3 is 14 amino acids. Germline V gene sequence: CDR1 SEHNR, CDR2 FQNEAQ (reference sequence). Trimming cost V 2 bases and J 3 bases, with 8 bases left between them. The CDR3 here is CASSLRGGYNEQFF. CDR3 DNA sequence: TGTGCCAGCAGCTTAAGGGGTGGCTACAATGAGCAGTTCTTC.

This clone has only a few counts. The chain has TRBV28 and TRBJ2-7; 11 bases line up with TRBD2. J was trimmed by 3 bases and V by 3 bases; bases with no gene match: 4. The CDR3 is 15 residues long. Germline values: CDR1 MDHEN, CDR2 SYDVKM. CDR3 DNA: TGTGCCAGCAGTTTTGTAGGACTAGCGGGCTACGAGCAGTACTTC. Translated, it gives CASSFVGLAGYEQYF. Drawing the rest from reference TRBV28 and TRBJ2-7, the complete variable domain is DVKVTQSSRYLVKRTGEKVFLECVQDMDHENMFWYRQDPGLGLRLIYFSYDVKMKEKGDIPEGYSVSREKKERFSLILESASTNQTSMYLCASSFVGLAGYEQYFGPGTRLTVT.

The chain joins TRBV2 to TRBJ2-5; TRBD2 agrees at 10 bases. With V trimmed by 4 bases and J by 1 base, 3 bases remained unmatched. This CDR3 contains 15 residues. The germline V gene has CDR1 SNHLY and CDR2 FYNNEI. This chain's CDR3 is CASSGLAGIQETQYF. CDR3 coding DNA: TGTGCCAGCAGTGGACTAGCGGGTATCCAAGAGACCCAGTACTTC.

The V gene is TRBV20-1, the J gene TRBJ2-7, with TRBD2 matching 11 bases. CDR1 is DFQATT, CDR2 SNEGSKA, per germline (reference sequence). The CDR3 is 18 amino acids. V shed 3 bases, J shed 2 bases, and the junction held 15 bases outside the gene matches. The CDR3 coding sequence is TGCAGTGCTAGTGGCCAGTTTGGTCTAGCGGGGGGCGCCTACGAGCAGTACTTC. It encodes CSASGQFGLAGGAYEQYF.

The genes are TRBV5-1 and TRBJ1-1, with D unclear. Germline V gene sequence: CDR1 SGHRS, CDR2 YFSETQ. Trimming pared 0 bases from V and 4 bases from J, leaving 7 bases between. The CDR3 consists of 13 residues. CDR3 DNA sequence: TGCGCCAGCAGCTTGGAAAGCGTCACTGAAGCTTTCTTT. Translating gives CASSLESVTEAFF.

This chain connects TRBV20-1 to TRBJ2-1, with a possible D match to TRBD2 (6 bases). The CDR3 length is 10 residues. The germline CDR1 and CDR2 sequences are DFQATT and SNEGSKA (reference sequence). The DNA of the CDR3 is TGCAGCGCCCCGGGGGATGAGCAGTTCTTC. Amino acids: CSAPGDEQFF.

The chain joins TRBV4-1 to TRBJ1-3; possible D gene TRBD1, 6 bases. This CDR3 has 17 amino acids. The ends were cut back, 4 bases at V and 0 bases at J, with 16 bases in the middle. Looked up from germline, CDR1 is MGHRA and CDR2 is YSYEKL. The CDR3 coding sequence is TGCGCCAGCAGCCCATCTAGCACAGGGAGCTCTGGAAACACCATATATTTT. Residues: CASSPSSTGSSGNTIYF.

This chain connects TRBV7-9 to TRBJ1-2, with 12 bases lining up with TRBD1. Germline V gene data show CDR1 as SEHNR and CDR2 as FQNEAQ (reference sequence). The junction had 13 bases not matched to a gene; V was cut back by 5 bases and J by 3 bases. The CDR3 runs to 18 residues. The CDR3 DNA follows: TGTGCCAGCAGCCCCCCGCCGGGGACAGGGGGCGCTGACTATGGCTACACCTTC. Its protein is CASSPPPGTGGADYGYTF. Supplemented by reference TRBV7-9 and TRBJ1-2, the full variable domain reads DTGVSQNPRHKITKRGQNVTFRCDPISEHNRLYWYRQTLGQGPEFLTYFQNEAQLEKSRLLSDRFSAERPKGSFSTLEIQRTEQGDSAMYLCASSPPPGTGGADYGYTFGSGTRLTVV.

The rearrangement joins TRBV9 to TRBJ1-1; D is ambiguous. Germline loops: CDR1 SGDLS, CDR2 YYNGEE. V gave up 4 bases and J gave up 2 bases, with 21 bases separating them. This CDR3 is built from 17 residues. This CDR3 is CASSPHPVVGRNTEAFF. The CDR3 bases are TGTGCCAGCAGCCCTCACCCCGTGGTAGGGAGAAACACTGAAGCTTTCTTT.

The chain recombines TRBV5-1 with TRBJ1-6; no definite D call. V dropped 4 bases and J dropped 7 bases, with 12 bases sitting between them. The CDR3 sequence is 14 residues long. Germline V gene lookup returns CDR1 SGHRS and CDR2 YFSETQ. CDR3 sequence reads: CASSRIGQNSPLHF. The DNA of the CDR3 is TGCGCCAGCAGCCGGATAGGGCAAAATTCACCCCTCCACTTT.

The chain links TRBV29-1 to TRBJ2-1; perhaps D is TRBD1 or TRBD2 (5 bases each). Trimming pared 6 bases from V and 8 bases from J, leaving 20 bases between. Germline V lookup: CDR1 SQVTM, CDR2 ANQGSEA. CDR3 length equals 14 residues. The CDR3 loop is CSVASGTQSDEQFF. The CDR3 bases are TGCAGCGTCGCCTCCGGGACCCAGTCCGATGAGCAGTTCTTC.

The V gene is TRBV11-3, the J gene TRBJ1-1, with a tentative D call TRBD1 (5 bases). V lost 0 bases and J 3 bases, leaving 5 bases between the germline ends. CDR1 and CDR2 (germline): SGHNT, YENEEA. This CDR3 has 13 amino acids. The CDR3 loop is CASSLEGDTEAFF. The CDR3 bases are TGTGCCAGCAGCTTAGAGGGGGACACTGAAGCTTTCTTT. Full variable domain (rest looked up from reference TRBV11-3 and TRBJ1-1): EAGVVQSPRYKIIEKKQPVAFWCNPISGHNTLYWYLQNLGQGPELLIRYENEEAVDDSQLPKDRFSAERLKGVDSTLKIQPAELGDSAVYLCASSLEGDTEAFFGQGTRLTVV.

This clone was observed once. V is TRBV19 and J is TRBJ2-1; TRBD2 matches at 13 bases. Germline V gene sequence: CDR1 LNHDA, CDR2 SQIVND (reference sequence). The CDR3 consists of 17 residues. V gave up 6 bases and J gave up 5 bases; unmatched junction bases: 10. The CDR3 spells CASSSYTTSGRNNEQFF. CDR3 in DNA: TGTGCCAGTAGCAGCTATACGACTAGCGGGAGGAACAATGAGCAGTTCTTC.

The V and J genes are TRBV4-1 and TRBJ2-7, with 9 positions matching TRBD2. The CDR3 loop spans 16 amino acids. V trimming: 4 bases; J trimming: 3 bases; junction bases outside the gene matches: 10. Germline V gene lookup returns CDR1 MGHRA and CDR2 YSYEKL. The CDR3 DNA reads as TGCGCCAGCAGCCGCCTTAGCGGGGGAGCAGGCTACGAGCAGTACTTC. Translation gives CASSRLSGGAGYEQYF.

The chain carries TRBV18 and TRBJ2-5; D is uncertain. The germline V gene encodes CDR1 KGHSH and CDR2 LQKENI. The CDR3 is made up of 15 amino acids. Between the trimmed V and J ends, which lost 1 base and 4 bases, there was a span of 13 bases. The CDR3 reads CASSPLSGNRETQYF. CDR3 DNA sequence: TGTGCCAGCTCACCACTGAGTGGCAACCGAGAGACCCAGTACTTC.

This clone was picked up one time. This rearrangement joins TRBV5-6 to TRBJ2-1; D gene unclear. Trimming took off 4 bases at V and 4 bases at J, with 18 bases between the two ends. Germline values: CDR1 SGHDT, CDR2 YYEEEE. The CDR3 runs 16 residues. The DNA for the CDR3 is TGTGCCAGCAGCCCTTTAGCTGCAAAGAGTTACAATGAGCAGTTCTTC. Its protein is CASSPLAAKSYNEQFF. Looking up the rest from reference TRBV5-6 and TRBJ2-1 gives the full variable domain: DAGVTQSPTHLIKTRGQQVTLRCSPKSGHDTVSWYQQALGQGPQFIFQYYEEEERQRGNFPDRFSGHQFPNYSSELNVNALLLGDSALYLCASSPLAAKSYNEQFFGPGTRLTVL.